This is a list of T cell receptor beta chains from one sample in a study of cytomegalovirus exposure and HLA in healthy donors. Profiling relied on immunoSEQ multiplex PCR, and the TCRdb table lists in-frame clones only, not all of them. There are about 130,000 clones in the sample; about 74% occur only once, and around 2% lies in the top ten. The sample consisted of PBMCs. Source of these receptors: a man aged 25 to 40 in good health and CMV-seronegative. Each CDR3 is given with its conserved first and last residue. Fields, in order: D gene, J gene, V gene, clone size, CDR3 DNA, CDR3 protein. The D gene is left open where the match is weak. Only some rows state a clone size, as once, few, many or a class for expanded clones.

>.|TRBJ2-2|TRBV25-1|.
TGTGCCAGCAGTGAGGGGGCGCGGGACACCGGGGAGCTGTTTTTT
CASSEGARDTGELFF
>TRBD1|TRBJ2-5|TRBV5-8|.
TGTGCCACGATGCCCTTGGACAGGGAGCAAGAGACCCAGTACTTC
CATMPLDREQETQYF
>.|TRBJ2-7|TRBV10-1|.
TGCGCCAGGGGGGCCGAGCAGTACTTC
CARGAEQYF
>TRBD2|TRBJ2-1|TRBV19|.
TGTGCCAGTAGTATCTCACTAGCGGGAGAGAGCTCCTACAATGAGCAGTTCTTC
CASSISLAGESSYNEQFF
>.|TRBJ2-7|TRBV28|.
TGTGCCAGCAGTTTACAGACAGTATACGAGCAGTACTTC
CASSLQTVYEQYF
>.|TRBJ2-1|TRBV6-1|once
TGTGCCAGCAGTGAAGACGGCGGTTCCTACAATGAGCAGTTCTTC
CASSEDGGSYNEQFF
>TRBD2|TRBJ2-3|TRBV7-3|.
TGTGCCAGCAGCCCCGCCCGCGGGAGGGCACCAGATACGCAGTATTTT
CASSPARGRAPDTQYF
>TRBD1|TRBJ1-5|TRBV5-6|.
TGTGCCAGCAGCCAAGGGACAGCTCTTAATTCGCCCCAGCATTTT
CASSQGTALNSPQHF
>.|TRBJ1-1|TRBV5-4|.
TGTGCCAGCAGCACCCCGTACAGGCGGGGGACTGAAGCTTTCTTT
CASSTPYRRGTEAFF
>.|TRBJ2-7|TRBV6-1|few
TGTGCCAGCAGTGAGCCCCCACGGCGGACTCCAACCTACGAGCAGTACTTC
CASSEPPRRTPTYEQYF
>TRBD1|TRBJ1-2|TRBV2|.
TGTGCCAGCAAAGGGCAGGGGGCGGAGGGCTACACCTTC
CASKGQGAEGYTF
>.|TRBJ1-3|TRBV9|once
TGTGCCAGCAGCGTATCAGGGAACTCTGGAAACACCATATATTTT
CASSVSGNSGNTIYF
>TRBD2|TRBJ2-1|TRBV2|.
TGTGCCAGCAGTGAAGCGGGGCTAGCGGGATACAATGAGCAGTTCTTC
CASSEAGLAGYNEQFF
>.|TRBJ2-7|TRBV18|few
TGTGCCAGCTCACCGGACAGTTACGAGCAGTACTTC
CASSPDSYEQYF
>TRBD1|TRBJ2-7|TRBV29-1|.
TGCAGCGTTGCTAGACAGGGAACGTCCTACGAGCAGTACTTC
CSVARQGTSYEQYF
>.|TRBJ1-2|TRBV30|.
TGTGCCTGGAGTGTGTCTTTTGTTCGCTATGGCTACACCTTC
CAWSVSFVRYGYTF
>.|TRBJ1-1|TRBV10-2|.
TGCGCCAGCAGCAAGGACAGCCTTATCTTGAACACTGAAGCTTTCTTT
CASSKDSLILNTEAFF
>TRBD1|TRBJ2-1|TRBV5-4|.
TGTGCCAGCAGTCAAAGGACAGGGGTCAATGAGCAGTTCTTC
CASSQRTGVNEQFF
>TRBD1|TRBJ2-3|TRBV5-1|.
TGCGCCAGCAGCTCAACACCGGGACAGAGCACAGATACGCAGTATTTT
CASSSTPGQSTDTQYF
>TRBD1|TRBJ1-2|TRBV4-1|.
TGCGCCAGCAGCCAACGACAGGGCTATGGCTACACCTTC
CASSQRQGYGYTF
>TRBD1|TRBJ2-1|TRBV27|.
TGTGCCAGCAGGACAGGGGGGCTTGAGCAGTTCTTC
CASRTGGLEQFF
>TRBD1|TRBJ1-5|TRBV29-1|.
TGCAGCGTCACGACAGGGACGAGCAATCAGCCCCAGCATTTT
CSVTTGTSNQPQHF
>.|TRBJ2-5|TRBV11-2|.
TGTGCCAGCAGCTTAGGGGGGGAGCAAGAGACCCAGTACTTC
CASSLGGEQETQYF
>.|TRBJ2-3|TRBV4-1|.
TGCGCCAGCGCCTGGGGGGGCCTCGGTAAGGATACGCAGTATTTT
CASAWGGLGKDTQYF